The 21 T cell receptor beta chains given below trace back to one sample, sequenced in a study of T cell responses to AZD1222 COVID-19 vaccine. Libraries were prepared by immunoSEQ multiplex PCR; TCRdb keeps only in-frame clonotypes and omits some of them. The sample contains more than 95,000 clones, less than 95% of which appear only once. Here the sequenced sample was peripheral blood, taken on day 0 of AZD1222 vaccination. The receptors here all came from an adult in good health.

V usage is TRBV4-3 and J usage is TRBJ1-1; possible D gene TRBD1, 6 bases. The CDR3 runs to 15 residues. The germline gives CDR1 LGHNA, CDR2 YSLEER. V was clipped by 2 bases and J by 4 bases, with 14 bases between them. This CDR3 reads CASSQTRGGGTEAFF. The CDR3 DNA sequence: TGCGCCAGCAGCCAAACTAGGGGGGGAGGCACTGAAGCTTTCTTT.

The V gene is TRBV14, the J gene TRBJ2-7; TRBD1 matches 7 bases. In germline, CDR1 is SGHDN, CDR2 FVKESK. V lost 4 bases to trimming and J lost 4 bases; unmatched junction nucleotides: 4. The CDR3 is 13 amino acids. CDR3 residues: CASSLGTAYEQYF. CDR3 DNA: TGTGCCAGCAGCCTCGGGACAGCTTACGAGCAGTACTTC.

The chain has TRBV19 and TRBJ2-5; 8 bases align to TRBD2. V dropped 1 base and J dropped 2; count of bases not matched to a gene: 6. CDR1 is LNHDA, CDR2 SQIVND, per germline (reference sequence). The CDR3 has 16 amino acids. In nucleotides, the CDR3 is TGTGCCAGTAGTATAGCCGGGGGGGCCCGTCAAGAGACCCAGTACTTC. Amino acids: CASSIAGGARQETQYF.

V and J are TRBV9 and TRBJ1-2; TRBD1 might be the D (6 bases). V was shortened by 3 bases and J by 6 bases, with 9 bases between the two germline ends. The CDR3 consists of 12 residues. The germline V gene has CDR1 SGDLS and CDR2 YYNGEE. The CDR3 spells CASSGTDNGYTF. CDR3 in DNA: TGTGCCAGCAGCGGGACAGATAATGGCTACACCTTC. Full variable domain (missing parts from reference TRBV9 and TRBJ1-2): DSGVTQTPKHLITATGQRVTLRCSPRSGDLSVYWYQQSLDQGLQFLIQYYNGEERAKGNILERFSAQQFPDLHSELNLSSLELGDSALYFCASSGTDNGYTFGSGTRLTVV.

The chain employs TRBV7-9 and TRBJ2-2; unclear D gene. Germline V gene lookup returns CDR1 SEHNR and CDR2 FQNEAQ (reference sequence). The CDR3 length is 18 residues. V was shortened by 11 bases and J by 4 bases, with 29 bases between the two germline ends. The CDR3 DNA reads as TGTGCCCCCCTAGGCGAGACGCCCGATATTCAAGGCACCGGGGAGCTGTTTTTT. Amino acids: CAPLGETPDIQGTGELFF. The full variable domain, rest sourced from reference TRBV7-9 and TRBJ2-2, is DTGVSQNPRHKITKRGQNVTFRCDPISEHNRLYWYRQTLGQGPEFLTYFQNEAQLEKSRLLSDRFSAERPKGSFSTLEIQRTEQGDSAMYLCAPLGETPDIQGTGELFFGEGSRLTVL.

The DNA of the CDR3 is TGTGCCAGCAGCCAAGGGAGCAGGGAGCGGGAGACCCAGTACTTC. Protein product: CASSQGSRERETQYF. V gene TRBV4-2 combines with J gene TRBJ2-5; D could derive from TRBD1 or TRBD2 (5 bases each). V gave up 1 base and J gave up 5 bases, with 14 bases separating them. The CDR3 has 15 residues. CDR1 and CDR2 (germline): LGHNA, YNFKEQ.

The chain links TRBV24-1 to TRBJ2-2, with unresolved D. CDR3 length: 13 amino acids. Germline loops: CDR1 KGHDR, CDR2 SFDVKD. Between the trimmed V and J ends, which lost 8 bases and 0 bases, there was a span of 6 bases. The CDR3 sequence: CATTRTNTGELFF. CDR3 nucleotides: TGTGCCACCACTCGTACGAACACCGGGGAGCTGTTTTTT.

The gene calls are TRBV28 and TRBJ1-1; TRBD1 matches 9 bases. The CDR3 sequence is 15 residues long. Germline CDR1 MDHEN, CDR2 SYDVKM. The V and J ends lost 6 bases and 1 base, in that order; junction bases with no gene match: 6. In DNA, the CDR3 is TGTGCCAGCAGGCCTGACAGGGGGAGGAACACTGAAGCTTTCTTT. This codes for CASRPDRGRNTEAFF. Based on the CDR3 plus reference TRBV28 and TRBJ1-1, the full variable domain is DVKVTQSSRYLVKRTGEKVFLECVQDMDHENMFWYRQDPGLGLRLIYFSYDVKMKEKGDIPEGYSVSREKKERFSLILESASTNQTSMYLCASRPDRGRNTEAFFGQGTRLTVV.

This clone was detected once. The chain joins TRBV27 to TRBJ2-7, with D perhaps TRBD1 or TRBD2 (5 bases each). V was shortened by 5 bases and J by 2 bases, with 13 bases between the two germline ends. This CDR3 is 14 amino acids long. The germline gives CDR1 MNHEY, CDR2 SMNVEV (reference sequence). The CDR3 spells CASSLIGTPYEQYF. The CDR3 nucleotides read TGTGCCAGCAGTCTGATCGGGACGCCCTACGAGCAGTACTTC.

V is TRBV7-6 and J is TRBJ1-3; 9 bases align to TRBD1. CDR1 SGHVS and CDR2 FNYEAQ come from the germline V gene. This CDR3 has 18 residues. The J segment lost 0 bases and the V segment lost 2 bases, leaving 8 bases of the junction unmatched. The CDR3 region is CASSLLSGTGFSGNTIYF. As DNA, the CDR3 is TGTGCCAGCAGCTTACTGTCTGGGACAGGGTTCTCTGGAAACACCATATATTTT.

This chain connects TRBV3-1 (or the pseudogene TRBV3-2) to TRBJ1-1; D may be TRBD1 (6 bases). Between the trimmed V and J ends, which lost 5 bases and 8 bases, there was a span of 12 bases. Germline loops: CDR1 LGHDT, CDR2 YNNKEL (reference sequence). CDR3 length equals 12 residues. CDR3 sequence reads: CASSDPGHEAFF. In nucleotides, the CDR3 is TGTGCCAGCAGCGATCCGGGACACGAAGCTTTCTTT.

The V gene is TRBV2, the J gene TRBJ1-4; D remains ambiguous. Trimming removed 8 bases from V and 4 bases from J, with 14 bases in between. CDR3 length equals 14 residues. Germline assignment: CDR1 SNHLY and CDR2 FYNNEI. CDR3 nucleotides: TGTGCCAGCGCCACCTGGACGGATAATGAAAAACTGTTTTTT. Translated: CASATWTDNEKLFF.

V and J are TRBV2 and TRBJ2-7; no clear D gene. Per germline, CDR1 SNHLY and CDR2 FYNNEI. The CDR3 has 14 residues. V was pared by 7 bases and J by 1 base, with 14 bases between. The CDR3 coding sequence is TGTGCCAGCACGAAGACCCGATGGTCCTACGAGCAGTACTTC. This codes for CASTKTRWSYEQYF.

The chain employs TRBV5-1 and TRBJ2-7, with TRBD1 identical over 7 bases. V gave up 5 bases and J gave up 3 bases; unmatched junction bases: 11. This CDR3 contains 15 residues. Germline loops: CDR1 SGHRS, CDR2 YFSETQ. The CDR3 bases are TGCGCCAGCAGGATCACAGGGGATAGTTACTACGAGCAGTACTTC. As protein: CASRITGDSYYEQYF.

V is TRBV11-2 and J is TRBJ2-7; no firm D call. Per the germline V gene, CDR1 is SGHAT and CDR2 is FQNNGV. The CDR3 runs to 12 residues. V lost 5 bases and J 9 bases, leaving 14 bases between the germline ends. CDR3 residues: CASSLGPGGQYF. CDR3 DNA sequence: TGTGCCAGCAGCCTTGGCCCGGGCGGGCAGTACTTC.

The chain links TRBV6-4 to TRBJ1-1; 7 bases align to TRBD1. Germline CDR1 is MRHNA and CDR2 is SNTAGT. V shed 8 bases, J shed 5 bases, and the junction held 11 bases outside the gene matches. The CDR3 spans 14 residues. The CDR3 nucleotides read TGTGCCAGCCACCCCCGACAGGGAGGAACTGAAGCTTTCTTT. It specifies CASHPRQGGTEAFF.

V and J are TRBV5-4 and TRBJ2-1, with D tentatively TRBD1 (5 bases). The length of the CDR3 is 14 residues. Per the germline V gene, CDR1 is SGHNT and CDR2 is YYREEE (reference sequence). The ends were cut back, 4 bases at V and 4 bases at J, with 12 bases in the middle. The CDR3: CASSPWGLYNEQFF. The CDR3 nucleotides read TGTGCCAGCAGCCCCTGGGGCTTGTACAATGAGCAGTTCTTC. Variable domain in full (rest from reference TRBV5-4 and TRBJ2-1): ETGVTQSPTHLIKTRGQQVTLRCSSQSGHNTVSWYQQALGQGPQFIFQYYREEENGRGNFPPRFSGLQFPNYSSELNVNALELDDSALYLCASSPWGLYNEQFFGPGTRLTVL.

Comments on this clone: The sample carries other DNA sequences with the same CDR3. This rearrangement joins TRBV12-3 or TRBV12-4 to TRBJ1-5; a weak D match, TRBD1 (6 bases). Trimming removed 7 bases at V and 4 bases at J, with 11 bases between. This CDR3 is 13 amino acids long. The CDR3 DNA is TGTGCCAGCACCGGACAGCTTAATCAGCCCCAGCATTTT. Encoded protein: CASTGQLNQPQHF.

The CDR3 is CASSWQNSGNTIYF. The CDR3 coding sequence is TGTGCCAGCAGTTGGCAGAACTCTGGAAACACCATATATTTT. The gene calls are TRBV6-1 and TRBJ1-3; D not resolved. V shed 5 bases and J shed 0 bases, with 8 bases lying between them. Germline V gene lookup returns CDR1 MNHNS and CDR2 SASEGT. The CDR3 is 14 amino acids.

This clone was observed a handful of times. This chain links TRBV6-1 with TRBJ1-3; 7 bases match TRBD1. Looked up from germline, CDR1 is MNHNS and CDR2 is SASEGT. J was trimmed by 2 bases and V by 0 bases; bases with no gene match: 4. The CDR3 loop spans 16 amino acids. The CDR3 spells CASSEAQGVTGNTIYF. CDR3 DNA: TGTGCCAGCAGTGAAGCGCAGGGGGTCACTGGAAACACCATATATTTT.

The chain couples TRBV4-3 to TRBJ2-1, with 10 bases identical to TRBD2. This CDR3 has 15 amino acids. Trimming cost V 1 base and J 4 bases; bases outside gene matches: 1. In germline, CDR1 is LGHNA, CDR2 YSLEER. The CDR3 sequence is CASSQVTSGYNEQFF. Here the CDR3 DNA reads TGCGCCAGCAGCCAAGTGACTAGCGGGTACAATGAGCAGTTCTTC.